This TCR beta chain appears in the sequencing data of a study of blood T cell repertoires in COVID-19. Study summary: From the United States, Italy and Spain came samples of acute and convalescent COVID-19. The analysed material was cDNA or gDNA that came from T cells, B-cell-depleted T cells, or PBMCs.

There are 15 residues in the CDR3. Looked up from germline, CDR1 is ENHRY and CDR2 is SYGVKD. V lost 0 bases and J lost 1; bases outside the gene matches: 1. In the original workflow: For nucleated cells, counts were estimated from reference gene primer amplification. Sequenced by immunoSEQ multiplex PCR; TCRdb stores in-frame clones only, minus some. From that table come the V and J calls and clone size; the DNA was used to work out D and trimming. The sample holds approximately 140,000 clones, around nine tenths seen once. V is TRBV10-3 and J is TRBJ2-3; 7 bases fit TRBD1. Sequencing was done on a sample of peripheral blood. This TCR was sampled from a man between 50 and 59 years old with active or convalescent COVID-19. CDR3 region: CAISESDRGTDTQYF. The CDR3 DNA follows: TGTGCCATCAGTGAGTCCGACAGGGGCACAGATACGCAGTATTTT.